Following are 21 T cell receptor beta chains from one sample sequenced in a study of T cells in Graves' hyperthyroidism and ophthalmopathy. Using RNA transcripts as the source, TCR beta CDR3 regions were amplified. Primed by the HTBI set, a first-round RT-PCR was run on the TCR CDR3. TCRdb used MiXCR to reprocess the multiplex PCR reads, holding one entry per CDR3 protein. The sample has almost 600,000 distinct CDR3 sequences, 46% seen once. The material sequenced was peripheral blood or thyroid tissue (not recorded which). Receptor source: a woman aged 18-29 years with Graves' hyperthyroidism.

The CDR3 DNA reads TGCGCCAGCAGCCAATCCGGACAGCTCTACCCCTACGAGCAGTACTTC. It is translated as CASSQSGQLYPYEQYF. The V call is TRBV4-1, the J call TRBJ2-7; weak D call: TRBD1 (6 bases). The CDR3 consists of 16 residues. Germline V lookup: CDR1 MGHRA, CDR2 YSYEKL. V gave up 2 bases and J gave up 2 bases, with 16 bases separating them.

This clonotype was found many times. V and J are TRBV20-1 and TRBJ1-2, with TRBD1 matching 8 bases. V dropped 3 bases and J dropped 4; count of bases not matched to a gene: 7. Per the germline V gene, CDR1 is DFQATT and CDR2 is SNEGSKA (reference sequence). This CDR3 is 14 amino acids long. The CDR3 DNA sequence: TGCAGTGCTAGTGGGACCGACAGGGGCTATGGCTACACCTTC. It yields the protein CSASGTDRGYGYTF.

The chain combines TRBV29-1 with TRBJ1-2; maybe TRBD1 (6 bases). CDR3 length: 14 residues. Germline V gene sequence: CDR1 SQVTM, CDR2 ANQGSEA. V lost 7 bases and J 4 bases, leaving 19 bases between the germline ends. The CDR3 nucleotides read TGCAGCGCACTCGTAGGGGGTAAATCCTATGGCTACACCTTC. Protein: CSALVGGKSYGYTF.

V usage is TRBV2 and J usage is TRBJ2-5; 8 nucleotides match TRBD2. The CDR3 spans 15 residues. The ends lost 8 bases at V and 1 base at J; junction bases unmatched: 9. Germline V CDR1 and CDR2: SNHLY, FYNNEI. The CDR3 sequence: CASVRGGGTQETQYF. The DNA of the CDR3 is TGTGCCAGCGTCCGGGGGGGGGGGACCCAAGAGACCCAGTACTTC.

The chain uses TRBV7-9 and TRBJ1-4, with 7 bases that match TRBD1. This CDR3 spans 13 amino acids. Germline V gene sequence: CDR1 SEHNR, CDR2 FQNEAQ (reference sequence). V shed 5 bases, J shed 5 bases, and the junction held 2 bases outside the gene matches. The CDR3: CASSRRGNEKLFF. CDR3 in DNA: TGTGCCAGCAGCCGCAGGGGGAATGAAAAACTGTTTTTT.

J is TRBJ1-1 and V is TRBV19; D is ambiguous. The germline V gene encodes CDR1 LNHDA and CDR2 SQIVND (reference sequence). The V end was cut by 10 bases, the J end by 4 bases, with 13 bases between. CDR3 length: 12 amino acids. CDR3 DNA sequence: TGTGCCACCGCCCTGGGGAGCACTGAAGCTTTCTTT. As protein: CATALGSTEAFF. Full variable domain (missing parts from reference TRBV19 and TRBJ1-1): DGGITQSPKYLFRKEGQNVTLSCEQNLNHDAMYWYRQDPGQGLRLIYYSQIVNDFQKGDIAEGYSVSREKKESFPLTVTSAQKNPTAFYLCATALGSTEAFFGQGTRLTVV.

The sample holds many counts of this clonotype. This sequence joins TRBV7-2 and TRBJ2-7; 10 bases match TRBD2. V lost 5 bases to trimming and J lost 5 bases; unmatched junction nucleotides: 6. Germline CDR1 is SGHTA and CDR2 is FQGNSA. CDR3 length: 14 residues. This chain's CDR3 is CASSPELAGHEQYF. CDR3 bases: TGTGCCAGCAGCCCGGAACTAGCGGGACACGAGCAGTACTTC.

This clonotype was counted between two and nine times. The chain is built from TRBV18 and TRBJ1-5; D call uncertain. V lost 6 bases and J lost 2, with 8 bases in between. This CDR3 comprises 13 residues. Per the germline V gene, CDR1 is KGHSH and CDR2 is LQKENI. The CDR3 sequence is CASSPNGNQPQHF. The DNA of the CDR3 is TGTGCCAGCTCCCCTAACGGCAATCAGCCCCAGCATTTT.

This clonotype was seen only a few times. The chain employs TRBV27 and TRBJ1-1; D possibly corresponds to TRBD1 (6 bases). This CDR3 is built from 14 residues. Germline V CDR1 and CDR2: MNHEY, SMNVEV (reference sequence). Between the trimmed V and J ends, which lost 6 bases and 4 bases, there was a span of 15 bases. CDR3 amino acids: CASRMTSRGTEAFF. The CDR3 coding sequence is TGTGCCAGCAGAATGACGTCCAGGGGCACTGAAGCTTTCTTT.

This chain connects TRBV20-1 to TRBJ2-7; D not resolved. From germline, CDR1 is DFQATT and CDR2 SNEGSKA (reference sequence). The length of the CDR3 is 14 residues. Trimming pared 0 bases from V and 6 bases from J, leaving 15 bases between. DNA of the CDR3: TGCAGTGCTAGAGATCCCCTGGAATTTCGCGAGCAGTACTTC. Protein sequence: CSARDPLEFREQYF.

This clonotype has only a few counts. The chain employs TRBV9 and TRBJ1-4; perhaps TRBD1 as D (5 bases). CDR1 is SGDLS, CDR2 YYNGEE, per germline. CDR3 length equals 15 residues. V lost 2 bases, J lost 6 bases, and 14 bases lay in between. This CDR3 is CASSVSYRDDEKLFF. CDR3 DNA: TGTGCCAGCAGCGTTAGTTACCGGGACGATGAAAAACTGTTTTTT.

This chain joins TRBV12-5 and TRBJ1-1; D is unresolved. Germline V lookup: CDR1 LGHNT, CDR2 FRNRAP. The CDR3 totals 14 residues. Trimming cost V 4 bases and J 4 bases, with 13 bases left between them. CDR3 sequence: CASGSGLIFTEAFF. CDR3 DNA: TGTGCTAGTGGTTCTGGACTGATCTTCACTGAAGCTTTCTTT. The complete variable domain, with remaining parts taken from reference TRBV12-5 and TRBJ1-1, reads DARVTQTPRHKVTEMGQEVTMRCQPILGHNTVFWYRQTMMQGLELLAYFRNRAPLDDSGMPKDRFSAEMPDATLATLKIQPSEPRDSAVYFCASGSGLIFTEAFFGQGTRLTVV.

In its sample, this clonotype was seen many times. The V call is TRBV29-1, the J call TRBJ2-5, with 7 bases matching TRBD2. This CDR3 contains 10 residues. The junction had 4 bases not matched to a gene; V was cut back by 6 bases and J by 9 bases. The germline V gene has CDR1 SQVTM and CDR2 ANQGSEA. Written as DNA, the CDR3 is TGCAGCGTGGAGCGGGACCCCCAGTACTTC. Translating gives CSVERDPQYF.

A few counts support this clonotype. The chain employs TRBV10-2 and TRBJ1-2; D not certain. In germline, CDR1 is WSHSY, CDR2 SAAADI. The CDR3 contains 16 residues. The V end was cut by 2 bases, the J end by 1 base, with 14 bases between. The CDR3 loop reads CASSERGQMLNYGYTF. CDR3 in DNA: TGCGCCAGCAGTGAGCGAGGGCAGATGCTTAACTATGGCTACACCTTC.

The chain uses TRBV29-1 and TRBJ1-1; 7 positions match TRBD1. Germline CDR1 reads SQVTM; CDR2 reads ANQGSEA. With V trimmed by 6 bases and J by 1 base, 11 bases remained unmatched. This CDR3 is built from 15 residues. The CDR3 nucleotides are TGCAGCGTGAGGGGGCGGCTGGGGGGGAACACTGAAGCTTTCTTT. Protein sequence: CSVRGRLGGNTEAFF.

This clonotype was picked up many times. This chain connects TRBV29-1 to TRBJ2-4, with 9 nucleotides matching TRBD1. The CDR3 runs 12 residues. Per germline, CDR1 SQVTM and CDR2 ANQGSEA. Trimming removed 6 bases from V and 8 bases from J; junction bases left unmatched: 5. The CDR3 DNA reads as TGCAGCGTGGGGACAGGGAGGGACATTCAGTACTTC. Translation gives CSVGTGRDIQYF.

The chain couples TRBV20-1 to TRBJ1-2; D is perhaps TRBD1 (6 bases). CDR1 is DFQATT, CDR2 SNEGSKA, per germline (reference sequence). V was clipped by 6 bases and J by 4 bases, with 18 bases between them. There are 14 residues in the CDR3. CDR3: CSADPGTIIYGYTF. CDR3 nucleotide sequence: TGCAGTGCAGATCCTGGGACAATCATCTATGGCTACACCTTC.

This clonotype was observed many times. The J gene is TRBJ1-4, the V gene TRBV11-3; D uncertain. Trimming shortened V by 5 bases and J by 8 bases, and 9 bases separated the two germline ends. Germline lookup yields CDR1 SGHNT and CDR2 YENEEA. This CDR3 spans 12 amino acids. The CDR3 spells CASSRSNEKLFF. The CDR3 DNA sequence: TGTGCCAGCAGCCGCTCCAACGAAAAACTGTTTTTT.

This rearrangement joins TRBV7-8 to TRBJ2-1; D is unclear. The CDR3 is 13 residues long. Germline V lookup: CDR1 SGHVS, CDR2 FQNEAQ. V was clipped by 0 bases and J by 9 bases, with 9 bases between them. Written as DNA, the CDR3 is TGTGCCAGCAGCTTAGCGCAGTCAGTTGAGCAGTTCTTC. Its protein is CASSLAQSVEQFF.

The rearrangement joins TRBV7-2 to TRBJ2-7, with a tentative D call TRBD2 (5 bases). Germline loops: CDR1 SGHTA, CDR2 FQGNSA. This CDR3 is built from 15 residues. The V end lost 1 base, the J end lost 5 bases, and 15 bases lay between the germline ends. CDR3 region: CASSLVGEGDDEQYF. The CDR3, as DNA: TGTGCCAGCAGCTTAGTTGGTGAGGGAGATGACGAGCAGTACTTC.

The chain uses TRBV5-4 and TRBJ1-1, with D unresolved. Trimming removed 5 bases at V and 7 bases at J, with 18 bases between. The germline CDR1 and CDR2 sequences are SGHNT and YYREEE (reference sequence). The CDR3 has 14 residues. DNA of the CDR3: TGTGCCAGCAGTTTGCGAGGTACGGGGAATGAAGCTTTCTTT. It yields the protein CASSLRGTGNEAFF.